A single sample is the source of the 24 T cell receptor beta chains below, sequenced in a study of blood T cell repertoires in COVID-19. Only in-frame clones appear in the TCRdb table, and some are missing; sequencing was by immunoSEQ multiplex PCR. The table records about 270,000 clones, 70% to 90% of them present only once. The sequencing input was PBMCs or T cells enriched from blood (not recorded which). These receptors were obtained from a woman aged 25 to 39 with acute COVID-19.

This chain links TRBV21-1 with TRBJ2-7; TRBD2, the table's D call, lacks a check against the DNA. TRBV21-1 constitutes a pseudogene. This CDR3 has 15 residues. The CDR3 sequence: CASSKAAGVSYEQYF. Here the CDR3 DNA reads TGTGCCAGCAGCAAAGCTGCGGGAGTTTCCTACGAGCAGTACTTC.

This chain connects TRBV29-1 to TRBJ2-1; D remains unclear. CDR3 size: 14 residues. Germline V lookup: CDR1 SQVTM, CDR2 ANQGSEA. Trimming pared 6 bases from V and 1 base from J, leaving 13 bases between. CDR3 loop: CSVKPRLSYNEQFF. The CDR3 DNA reads as TGCAGCGTGAAACCGAGGTTGTCCTACAATGAGCAGTTCTTC.

Only one count was recorded for this clone. The J gene is TRBJ2-1, the V gene TRBV2; 9 bases match TRBD1. This CDR3 spans 15 amino acids. With 0 bases clipped from V and 8 bases from J, the junction kept 5 bases outside the gene matches. Germline V gene lookup returns CDR1 SNHLY and CDR2 FYNNEI. The CDR3 DNA reads as TGTGCCAGCAGTGAAGCGGGGACAGGGAGGGATGAGCAGTTCTTC. Protein product: CASSEAGTGRDEQFF.

The chain links TRBV6-4 to TRBJ2-3; D unclear. Germline CDR1 MRHNA, CDR2 SNTAGT. The V and J ends lost 5 bases and 1 base respectively, with 7 bases between them. The CDR3 loop spans 13 amino acids. CDR3 amino acids: CASSPSGTDTQYF. The CDR3 DNA is TGTGCCAGCAGTCCGAGTGGCACAGATACGCAGTATTTT.

Points on this clone: The limits of the CDR3 on the DNA are not certain, so only TCRdb's listed CDR3 is given. The genes are TRBV15 and TRBJ2-7; the D call of TRBD2 is as the table states it, not checked on the DNA. From its first to its last residue, the CDR3 has 15 amino acids. Germline values: CDR1 LNHNV, CDR2 YYDKDF (reference sequence). The CDR3 loop is CATSILGGHPYEQYF.

This chain links TRBV19 with TRBJ2-7; 10 positions agree with TRBD1. This CDR3 has 16 amino acids. Trimming took 7 bases from V and 0 from J; bases not matched to a gene: 9. Germline CDR1 is LNHDA and CDR2 is SQIVND (reference sequence). The CDR3 DNA is TGTGCCAGTACGACAGGGGGCGTCGGCGGCTCCTACGAGCAGTACTTC. Protein sequence: CASTTGGVGGSYEQYF.

V is TRBV19 and J is TRBJ1-4; 7 bases match TRBD1. V gave up 3 bases and J gave up 8 bases; unmatched junction bases: 6. The CDR3 spans 14 residues. Looked up from germline, CDR1 is LNHDA and CDR2 is SQIVND (reference sequence). The CDR3 bases are TGTGCCAGTAGTATTATAACAGGGGACGAAAAACTGTTTTTT. Translating gives CASSIITGDEKLFF.

V usage is TRBV5-3 and J usage is TRBJ2-4; maybe TRBD2 (6 bases). TRBV5-3 is an open reading frame, and its role is uncertain. There are 15 residues in the CDR3. The V gene lost 6 bases and the J gene lost 0 bases, with 13 bases spanning the gap. DNA of the CDR3: TGTGCCAGAAAGGGGCGGGGCCTAGCCAAAAACATTCAGTACTTC. Amino acid sequence: CARKGRGLAKNIQYF.

The count of this clone is one. The chain uses TRBV29-1 and TRBJ1-5; 7 bases are shared with TRBD1. Unmatched junction bases numbered 3, after V lost 5 bases and J lost 5 bases. From germline, CDR1 is SQVTM and CDR2 ANQGSEA. The CDR3 is made up of 12 amino acids. In DNA, the CDR3 is TGCAGCGTTTCAACAGGGGATCAGCCCCAGCATTTT. Protein product: CSVSTGDQPQHF.

The V gene is TRBV18, the J gene TRBJ2-7; TRBD1 matches 10 bases. Looked up from germline, CDR1 is KGHSH and CDR2 is LQKENI. The V gene end was trimmed by 5 bases and the J gene end by 3 bases; junction bases not matched to a gene: 22. This CDR3 spans 20 amino acids. The CDR3: CASSLDAGQGPLGGDYEQYF. The CDR3 DNA follows: TGTGCCAGCTCATTGGATGCGGGACAGGGGCCCTTGGGGGGGGACTACGAGCAGTACTTC.

The rearrangement links TRBV3-1 (or the pseudogene TRBV3-2) to TRBJ1-2; TRBD1 aligns across 9 bases. The CDR3 length is 15 residues. CDR1 is LGHDT, CDR2 YNNKEL, per germline (reference sequence). Trimming removed 0 bases from V and 6 bases from J; junction bases left unmatched: 5. As DNA, the CDR3 is TGTGCCAGCAGCCAAGATTGGGACAGGGTGGATGGCTACACCTTC. This sequence encodes CASSQDWDRVDGYTF.

This chain joins TRBV25-1 and TRBJ2-7, with TRBD2 matching over 8 bases. The germline V gene has CDR1 MGHDK and CDR2 SYGVNS. Germline trimming cut 3 bases from V and 4 bases from J; bases unmatched to any gene: 8. The CDR3 loop spans 15 amino acids. The CDR3 sequence: CASSEFGRDLYEQYF. The CDR3 region has the DNA TGTGCCAGCAGTGAGTTCGGGAGGGACCTGTACGAGCAGTACTTC.

This clone occurred once. The J gene is TRBJ2-1, the V gene TRBV4-2, with 15 bases identical to TRBD2. Germline CDR1 is LGHNA and CDR2 is YNFKEQ. The V and J ends lost 3 bases and 4 bases, in that order; junction bases with no gene match: 13. The CDR3 loop spans 20 amino acids. CDR3 in amino acids: CASSQETPPGLAGGYNEQFF. The CDR3 nucleotides read TGTGCCAGCAGCCAGGAAACACCCCCGGGACTAGCGGGGGGTTACAATGAGCAGTTCTTC.

This chain links TRBV7-2 with TRBJ2-7; 8 bases fit TRBD1. V dropped 5 bases and J dropped 2; count of bases not matched to a gene: 5. Germline assignment: CDR1 SGHTA and CDR2 FQGNSA. The CDR3 contains 14 residues. The CDR3 bases are TGTGCCAGCAGCACGGACAGGGTTCCCTACGAGCAGTACTTC. Translation: CASSTDRVPYEQYF.

The rearrangement joins TRBV28 to TRBJ2-1, with 8 bases lining up with TRBD2. In germline, CDR1 is MDHEN, CDR2 SYDVKM. The V and J ends lost 4 bases and 1 base, in that order; junction bases with no gene match: 6. The CDR3 loop spans 16 amino acids. The CDR3 spells CASSSPTSASYNEQFF. CDR3 DNA sequence: TGTGCCAGCAGTTCCCCGACTAGCGCTTCCTACAATGAGCAGTTCTTC.

V usage is TRBV2 and J usage is TRBJ2-1; maybe TRBD2 (5 bases). The V end lost 10 bases, the J end lost 5 bases, and 18 bases lay between the germline ends. Germline V gives CDR1 SNHLY, CDR2 FYNNEI. The CDR3 loop spans 14 amino acids. CDR3 protein: CATAGGHRDNEQFF. As DNA, the CDR3 is TGTGCCACCGCCGGCGGGCATCGGGACAATGAGCAGTTCTTC.

This clone was counted a single time. The rearrangement uses TRBV30 and TRBJ2-3; 15 bases agree with TRBD2. Per the germline V gene, CDR1 is GTSNPN and CDR2 is SVGIG (reference sequence). The CDR3 is 18 residues long. V was clipped by 3 bases and J by 2 bases; unmatched bases: 9. The CDR3 loop reads CAWSGLAGGLSHTDTQYF. The CDR3 nucleotides read TGTGCCTGGAGCGGACTAGCGGGGGGGTTATCGCACACAGATACGCAGTATTTT.

This chain links TRBV19 with TRBJ2-1; 14 bases map to TRBD2. The CDR3 loop spans 15 amino acids. Germline CDR1 and CDR2: LNHDA and SQIVND (reference sequence). Unmatched junction bases numbered 3, after V lost 5 bases and J lost 6 bases. The CDR3: CASSRLAGGVNEQFF. In DNA, the CDR3 is TGTGCCAGTAGTCGACTAGCGGGAGGGGTCAATGAGCAGTTCTTC.

This chain connects TRBV3-1 (or the pseudogene TRBV3-2) to TRBJ2-1; 14 bases are a match to TRBD2. This CDR3 has 17 amino acids. Germline CDR1 and CDR2: LGHDT and YNNKEL (reference sequence). Trimming cost V 4 bases and J 3 bases; bases outside gene matches: 5. The CDR3 DNA reads as TGTGCCAGCAGCCGGGGACTAGCGGGAGTTCTCTACAATGAGCAGTTCTTC. Amino acids: CASSRGLAGVLYNEQFF.

In regard to this clone: Different DNA sequences within this sample yield the same CDR3. CDR3 residues: CASSLLYEQYF. For the CDR3, the DNA is TGTGCCAGCAGTTTACTCTACGAGCAGTACTTC. This chain connects TRBV6-2 or TRBV6-3 to TRBJ2-7; D gene unclear. The CDR3 totals 11 residues. V shed 4 bases and J shed 3 bases, with 4 bases lying between them. Germline-derived CDR1 and CDR2 are MNHEY and SVGEGT.

J is TRBJ2-3 and V is TRBV3-1 (or the pseudogene TRBV3-2), with a weak D call TRBD2 (6 bases). V shed 4 bases and J shed 0 bases, with 14 bases lying between them. The CDR3 extends over 16 amino acids. Germline V lookup: CDR1 LGHDT, CDR2 YNNKEL (reference sequence). The CDR3 region is CASSPPTGLSTDTQYF. The CDR3 DNA reads as TGTGCCAGCAGCCCCCCCACGGGACTTAGCACAGATACGCAGTATTTT.

J is TRBJ2-7 and V is TRBV5-1, with 8 positions matching TRBD1. CDR3 size: 14 residues. Germline values: CDR1 SGHRS, CDR2 YFSETQ. V lost 6 bases to trimming and J lost 4 bases; unmatched junction nucleotides: 9. The chain's CDR3 is CASMPGQAFYEQYF. In nucleotides, the CDR3 is TGCGCCAGCATGCCGGGACAGGCTTTTTACGAGCAGTACTTC.

This rearrangement joins TRBV6-6 to TRBJ2-2, with 8 bases lining up with TRBD1. The V and J ends lost 4 bases and 5 bases, in that order; junction bases with no gene match: 9. Germline V gene lookup returns CDR1 MNHNY and CDR2 SVGAGI (reference sequence). CDR3 length: 16 residues. The CDR3: CASSSIGTGITGELFF. CDR3 bases: TGTGCCAGCAGTTCCATCGGGACAGGCATTACCGGGGAGCTGTTTTTT.

The chain employs TRBV2 and TRBJ2-3, with a tentative D call TRBD2 (6 bases). Germline-derived CDR1 and CDR2 are SNHLY and FYNNEI. Trimming removed 6 bases at V and 3 bases at J, with 19 bases between. The CDR3 has 16 residues. Here the CDR3 reads CASRGWSGDGTDTQYF. The CDR3, as DNA: TGTGCCAGCAGGGGTTGGTCGGGGGACGGGACAGATACGCAGTATTTT.